Listed here are 11 T cell receptor beta chains from one sample, sequenced in a study of cytomegalovirus exposure and HLA in healthy donors. A multiplex PCR was run with 60 Vbeta primers and 13 Jbeta primers. Sequencing was performed with immunoSEQ multiplex PCR; in TCRdb, only in-frame clones are kept and a portion is missing. The profile covers some 180,000 clones, with approximately 77% appearing a single time and around 3.6% taken by the ten largest. The specimen sequenced was PBMCs. These receptors were collected from a man in his forties in good health and CMV-seropositive.

In this sample, this clone turned up once. The genes are TRBV5-6 and TRBJ2-5, with a possible D match to TRBD2 (5 bases). The CDR3 extends over 12 amino acids. Trimming left V 2 bases short and J 4 bases short, with 6 bases between. Per germline, CDR1 SGHDT and CDR2 YYEEEE. The CDR3 reads CASSLGRETQYF. DNA of the CDR3: TGTGCCAGCAGCTTAGGGAGAGAGACCCAGTACTTC.

This clone was seen a single time. The genes are TRBV9 and TRBJ1-3, with D possibly TRBD1 on 6 matching bases. V lost 3 bases and J 3 bases, leaving 7 bases between the germline ends. This CDR3 is 13 amino acids long. CDR1 SGDLS and CDR2 YYNGEE come from the germline V gene. CDR3 protein: CASSGDIGNTIYF. The CDR3, as DNA: TGTGCCAGCAGCGGGGACATTGGAAACACCATATATTTT.

This sequence joins TRBV30 and TRBJ2-1; 9 bases align to TRBD2. CDR1 and CDR2 (germline): GTSNPN, SVGIG (reference sequence). Trimming took 2 bases from V and 4 from J; bases not matched to a gene: 9. The CDR3 totals 16 residues. CDR3 protein: CAWSPETSGYYNEQFF. The CDR3 DNA is TGTGCCTGGAGTCCCGAGACTAGCGGTTATTACAATGAGCAGTTCTTC.

The chain recombines TRBV29-1 with TRBJ2-1, with D hard to call. Germline CDR1 reads SQVTM; CDR2 reads ANQGSEA. The V end lost 8 bases, the J end lost 3 bases, and 11 bases lay between the germline ends. There are 12 residues in the CDR3. Here the CDR3 reads CSLSTGYNEQFF. As DNA, the CDR3 is TGCAGCCTTTCAACGGGCTACAATGAGCAGTTCTTC.

This sequence joins TRBV6-6 and TRBJ2-3, with TRBD1 matching 7 bases. Trimming removed 6 bases from V and 3 bases from J; junction bases left unmatched: 6. The CDR3 is 14 residues long. Germline V CDR1 and CDR2: MNHNY, SVGAGI (reference sequence). The CDR3 DNA is TGTGCCAGCAGGAGTCCAGGGGGAACAGATACGCAGTATTTT. It is translated as CASRSPGGTDTQYF.

The chain couples TRBV6-5 to TRBJ2-7, with TRBD2 as a possible D gene (6 bases). Germline CDR1 MNHEY, CDR2 SVGAGI. The V and J ends lost 5 bases and 2 bases respectively, with 10 bases between them. The CDR3 extends over 13 amino acids. The CDR3 nucleotides read TGTGCCAGCAGTCCCGGGGAGGCCTACGAGCAGTACTTC. The encoded protein is CASSPGEAYEQYF.

The chain links TRBV27 to TRBJ2-1; 13 bases map to TRBD2. CDR1 and CDR2 (germline): MNHEY, SMNVEV (reference sequence). The V gene end was trimmed by 6 bases and the J gene end by 10 bases; junction bases not matched to a gene: 6. The CDR3 spans 14 residues. Here the CDR3 reads CASRPGLAGEEQFF. In nucleotides, the CDR3 is TGTGCCAGCAGGCCCGGACTAGCGGGAGAAGAGCAGTTCTTC.

The V and J genes are TRBV6-1 and TRBJ1-2; 7 nucleotides align to TRBD1. Losses at the gene ends were 7 bases for V and 4 bases for J; bases not matched to a gene: 6. CDR1 is MNHNS and CDR2 is SASEGT in the germline V gene. CDR3 length: 13 residues. The DNA of the CDR3 is TGTGCCAGCATACAACAGGGGATCTATGGCTACACCTTC. Amino acid sequence: CASIQQGIYGYTF.

In DNA, the CDR3 is TGTGCCAGCAGCTCAGCTAGCGGGGCTTCCTACAATGAGCAGTTCTTC. Amino acids: CASSSASGASYNEQFF. The rearrangement links TRBV7-3 to TRBJ2-1; TRBD2 matches 9 bases. V lost 4 bases, J lost 1 base, and 5 bases stayed unmatched. The CDR3 extends over 16 amino acids. CDR1 and CDR2 from the germline V gene are SGHTA and FQGTGA.

The chain carries TRBV5-1 and TRBJ2-3; TRBD2 agrees at 7 bases. V lost 1 base, J lost 6 bases, and 11 bases stayed unmatched. The CDR3 is 16 residues long. The germline CDR1 and CDR2 sequences are SGHRS and YFSETQ. The DNA of the CDR3 is TGCGCCAGCAGCTTGTCGATAGCGGGTTCCTCGGATACGCAGTATTTT. It specifies CASSLSIAGSSDTQYF.

The rearrangement joins TRBV5-1 to TRBJ2-7; 9 bases agree with TRBD2. The CDR3 loop spans 14 amino acids. CDR1 SGHRS and CDR2 YFSETQ come from the germline V gene. Trimming removed 5 bases from V and 3 bases from J; junction bases left unmatched: 6. The CDR3 here is CASSRAGGSYEQYF. Written as DNA, the CDR3 is TGCGCCAGCAGTAGAGCGGGAGGCAGCTACGAGCAGTACTTC.